This note documents a single TCR beta chain sequence. Its antigen remains unknown. Germline CDR1 reads MNHNS; CDR2 reads SASEGT. The CDR3 loop spans 16 amino acids. Trimming took 3 bases from V and 4 from J; bases not matched to a gene: 8. The data belong to a study of neoadjuvant anti-PD-1 for oral cavity cancer. Study information: Patients without progression received a fourth nivolumab dose around day 43, then surgical resection on days 50-56.

Blood libraries mostly used roughly 440 ng genomic DNA, six replicates each. Using immunoSEQ multiplex PCR, the repertoire was profiled, and TCRdb retains in-frame clones only, with some absent. The table includes tens of thousands of clones, 65% to 85% detected once. Whole-study findings and limits: Higher pretreatment Treg/Th17 ratios tracked higher pretreatment blood clonality. Post-nivolumab, blood T cell clonality was significantly elevated in non-responders.

The chain couples TRBV6-1 to TRBJ2-3; 9 bases align to TRBD1. The clonotype comes from a person aged 40 to 85 with oral cavity squamous cell carcinoma. The sequenced sample was PBMCs, obtained before nivolumab (anti-PD-1) treatment. The CDR3 region is CASSDQTGGGSDTQYF. DNA of the CDR3: TGTGCCAGCAGTGATCAGACAGGGGGTGGATCAGATACGCAGTATTTT.